The next 24 T cell receptor beta chains were all read from a single sample in a study of beta chain features in type 1 diabetes. Reverse transcription of all isolated RNA meant that expressed TCRB transcripts were sequenced. The data were produced by immunoSEQ multiplex PCR, yet TCRdb's version contains in-frame clones alone and is incomplete. The repertoire has about 300,000 clones, 8% of them found once; the top ten carry approximately 0.93%. The specimen sequenced was central memory CD4+ T cells from blood. Every receptor here comes from a woman younger than 30 in good health.

This clone came up a few times. This may stem from a read error, because a much larger clone lies one nucleotide away. The chain joins TRBV30 to TRBJ2-1; 7 nucleotides align to TRBD2. Per germline, CDR1 GTSNPN and CDR2 SVGIG (reference sequence). With 5 bases clipped from V and 16 bases from J, the junction kept 11 bases outside the gene matches. The CDR3 runs 11 residues. This CDR3 reads CAWAMTGEGFF. CDR3 sequence (DNA): TGTGCCTGGGCGATGACGGGGGAGGGTTTCTTC.

This clone has more than one count but fewer than ten. The V gene is TRBV30, the J gene TRBJ2-7; tentative D call: TRBD2 (6 bases). Trimming cost V 4 bases and J 3 bases, with 16 bases left between them. Germline CDR1 reads GTSNPN; CDR2 reads SVGIG (reference sequence). The CDR3 sequence is 14 residues long. This chain's CDR3 is CAWNVLSGVYEQYF. The CDR3 DNA follows: TGTGCCTGGAATGTTCTCTCGGGGGTCTACGAGCAGTACTTC.

This chain joins TRBV4-2 and TRBJ2-5; a possible D gene is TRBD2 (6 bases). The germline V gene encodes CDR1 LGHNA and CDR2 YNFKEQ. V was shortened by 4 bases and J by 3 bases, with 21 bases between the two germline ends. The CDR3 runs 17 residues. CDR3 DNA: TGTGCCAGCAGCCCGTCTGAAGTGCGGGGAGCCAAAGAGACCCAGTACTTC. This translates into CASSPSEVRGAKETQYF.

The chain is built from TRBV29-1 and TRBJ1-2; TRBD1 agrees at 8 bases. Losses at the gene ends were 4 bases for V and 6 bases for J; bases not matched to a gene: 10. This CDR3 region has 14 residues. CDR1 is SQVTM and CDR2 is ANQGSEA in the germline V gene. CDR3 nucleotides: TGCAGCGTTGTCGGCAGGGGGCTTCTGGATGGCTACACCTTC. Translation gives CSVVGRGLLDGYTF.

V gene TRBV7-2 combines with J gene TRBJ2-3, with D possibly called TRBD1 or TRBD2 (5 bases each). V lost 5 bases and J lost 2, with 14 bases in between. The germline CDR1 and CDR2 sequences are SGHTA and FQGNSA. The CDR3 is made up of 15 amino acids. The CDR3 DNA reads as TGTGCCAGCAGCCCTAGACTCGGGGCCACAGATACGCAGTATTTT. Protein: CASSPRLGATDTQYF.

The V and J genes are TRBV19 and TRBJ2-5; TRBD2 aligns across 10 bases. Germline V CDR1 and CDR2: LNHDA, SQIVND (reference sequence). The CDR3 spans 15 residues. V shed 3 bases and J 4 bases; nucleotides not matched to a gene: 5. CDR3 sequence reads: CASSIGLAGAETQYF. CDR3 coding DNA: TGTGCCAGTAGTATTGGGCTAGCGGGAGCAGAGACCCAGTACTTC.

This clone was found a few times. V is TRBV2 and J is TRBJ2-1; TRBD2 might be the D (6 bases). V lost 7 bases, J lost 1 base, and 17 bases lay in between. The CDR3 consists of 16 residues. Looked up from germline, CDR1 is SNHLY and CDR2 is FYNNEI. The CDR3 DNA is TGTGCCAGCACCCGGCGGGGCGGGGAGTCCTACAATGAGCAGTTCTTC. This codes for CASTRRGGESYNEQFF.

This clone was observed a few times. The chain combines TRBV7-6 with TRBJ1-3, with D unresolved. The CDR3 runs 15 residues. V lost 1 base, J lost 0 bases, and 7 bases lay in between. Germline assignment: CDR1 SGHVS and CDR2 FNYEAQ. The CDR3 loop reads CASSLGRSSGNTIYF. Written as DNA, the CDR3 is TGTGCCAGCAGCTTAGGACGGAGCTCTGGAAACACCATATATTTT.

The chain joins TRBV7-3 to TRBJ1-2; a possible D gene is TRBD1 (5 bases). Germline V gives CDR1 SGHTA, CDR2 FQGTGA. V gave up 5 bases and J gave up 8 bases, with 18 bases separating them. This CDR3 is built from 14 residues. The chain's CDR3 is CASSHGADWVGYTF. In DNA, the CDR3 is TGTGCCAGCAGCCACGGGGCAGACTGGGTAGGCTACACCTTC.

The V call is TRBV19, the J call TRBJ2-1; the D call may be TRBD1 or TRBD2 (5 bases each). Germline V gene data show CDR1 as LNHDA and CDR2 as SQIVND (reference sequence). The V end was cut by 4 bases, the J end by 5 bases, with 21 bases between. The CDR3 loop spans 17 amino acids. The CDR3 spells CASSTRGVQLLHNEQFF. In DNA form, the CDR3 reads TGTGCCAGTAGTACAAGAGGGGTCCAACTCCTTCACAATGAGCAGTTCTTC.

The sample holds many counts of this clone. The chain couples TRBV7-2 to TRBJ2-7; no clear D. The CDR3 contains 13 residues. The germline V and J ends were trimmed by 1 base and 2 bases, with 6 bases remaining between them. Looked up from germline, CDR1 is SGHTA and CDR2 is FQGNSA. The CDR3 nucleotides read TGTGCCAGCAGCTTAGTCCCCCCCTACGAGCAGTACGTC. It is translated as CASSLVPPYEQYV.

A few counts support this clone. The chain couples TRBV5-5 to TRBJ1-2; D remains ambiguous. Per germline, CDR1 SGHKS and CDR2 YYEKEE (reference sequence). The CDR3 contains 11 residues. V was cut by 2 bases and J by 8 bases, with 7 bases left in between. CDR3 bases: TGTGCCAGCAGCTTTTGGGAGGGCTACACCTTC. It encodes CASSFWEGYTF.

J is TRBJ1-1 and V is TRBV7-9; D not resolved. Between the trimmed V and J ends, which lost 0 bases and 4 bases, there was a span of 9 bases. The germline gives CDR1 SEHNR, CDR2 FQNEAQ (reference sequence). The CDR3 covers 14 residues. Here the CDR3 DNA reads TGTGCCAGCAGCTTAGCTGAGACGGGCACTGAAGCTTTCTTT. This encodes CASSLAETGTEAFF.

The sample holds many counts of this clone. The V gene is TRBV27, the J gene TRBJ1-1; 9 positions match TRBD1. The CDR3 covers 14 residues. Germline CDR1 and CDR2: MNHEY and SMNVEV (reference sequence). The V and J ends lost 5 bases and 1 base, in that order; junction bases with no gene match: 2. The CDR3 DNA is TGTGCCAGCAGTCGACAGGGGGGGAACACTGAAGCTTTCTTT. Translation: CASSRQGGNTEAFF.

This clone was detected only a few times. This chain connects TRBV5-4 to TRBJ2-5; unclear D gene. The V gene's germline CDR1 is SGHNT and CDR2 YYREEE (reference sequence). The V gene lost 4 bases and the J gene lost 2 bases, with 9 bases spanning the gap. The CDR3 runs to 13 residues. CDR3 nucleotides: TGTGCCAGCAGCCGGGTCGGGCAAGAGACCCAGTACTTC. It specifies CASSRVGQETQYF.

CDR3 coding DNA: TGTGCAGCGTCGAGCAGTAATAATTCACCCCTCCACTTT. Translation gives CAASSSNNSPLHF. The chain uses TRBV2 and TRBJ1-6; D not certain. Per the germline V gene, CDR1 is SNHLY and CDR2 is FYNNEI. The CDR3 totals 13 residues.

A few counts support this clone. The rearrangement links TRBV7-3 to TRBJ2-5; no clear D. V lost 5 bases, J lost 7 bases, and 20 bases lay in between. Germline values: CDR1 SGHTA, CDR2 FQGTGA. CDR3 length equals 15 residues. The CDR3 DNA follows: TGTGCCAGCAGCCCTACCGGCAGGCCCCGAGGGACCCAGTACTTC. It specifies CASSPTGRPRGTQYF.

This clone was seen only a few times. The chain has TRBV7-9 and TRBJ2-2; no firm D call. The germline gives CDR1 SEHNR, CDR2 FQNEAQ (reference sequence). V was trimmed by 2 bases and J by 0 bases, leaving 7 bases between them. This CDR3 is built from 15 residues. CDR3 residues: CASSLYRANTGELFF. DNA of the CDR3: TGTGCCAGCAGCTTATATAGAGCGAACACCGGGGAGCTGTTTTTT.

This chain uses TRBV7-8 with TRBJ2-7; possibly TRBD1 for D (6 bases). The CDR3 is 13 amino acids. From germline, CDR1 is SGHVS and CDR2 FQNEAQ. V was pared by 3 bases and J by 3 bases, with 9 bases between. Here the CDR3 reads CASSFQDSYEQYV. CDR3 sequence (DNA): TGTGCCAGCAGCTTCCAGGACAGCTACGAGCAGTACGTC.

This clone was counted only a few times. The chain has TRBV7-2 and TRBJ1-2, with 7 bases matching TRBD1. The germline gives CDR1 SGHTA, CDR2 FQGNSA. There are 13 residues in the CDR3. J lost 8 bases, V lost 5 bases, and 8 bases had no gene match. The CDR3 region has the DNA TGTGCCAGCAGCCGCGGACAGGTGGGAGGCTACACCTTC. Its protein is CASSRGQVGGYTF.

This clone has only a few counts. Germline and junction disagree at one end, which may indicate a read error. The chain combines TRBV7-7 with TRBJ2-2; D gene ambiguous. Germline-derived CDR1 and CDR2 are SSHAT and FNYEAQ (reference sequence). The CDR3 totals 14 residues. The CDR3 region is CASSLRQYTGELFF. In DNA, the CDR3 is TGTGCTAGCAGCTTAAGGCAGTACACCGGGGAGCTGTTTTTT.

The genes are TRBV28 and TRBJ1-6; D gene ambiguous. This CDR3 spans 16 amino acids. Germline V CDR1 and CDR2: MDHEN, SYDVKM. V was clipped by 5 bases and J by 6 bases, with 17 bases between them. The CDR3 protein is CASSDPIGWGNSPLHF. CDR3 DNA sequence: TGTGCCAGCAGTGATCCCATAGGATGGGGTAATTCACCCCTCCACTTT. The full variable domain, rest sourced from reference TRBV28 and TRBJ1-6, is DVKVTQSSRYLVKRTGEKVFLECVQDMDHENMFWYRQDPGLGLRLIYFSYDVKMKEKGDIPEGYSVSREKKERFSLILESASTNQTSMYLCASSDPIGWGNSPLHFGNGTRLTVT.

This clone was recorded a few times. The same CDR3 is also encoded by other DNA sequences in this sample. This chain connects TRBV28 to TRBJ2-3; the D is unclear. Germline CDR1 and CDR2: MDHEN and SYDVKM. V was cut by 5 bases and J by 2 bases, with 8 bases left in between. There are 13 residues in the CDR3. The CDR3 reads CASSHPNTDTQYF. DNA for the CDR3: TGTGCCAGCAGTCATCCCAACACAGATACGCAGTATTTT.

This clone was picked up many times. The sample holds other DNA sequences that translate to the same CDR3. The chain couples TRBV29-1 to TRBJ1-2; 8 bases map to TRBD1. The CDR3 spans 11 residues. The V gene end was trimmed by 7 bases and the J gene end by 8 bases; junction bases not matched to a gene: 6. Germline V gene sequence: CDR1 SQVTM, CDR2 ANQGSEA. CDR3 in amino acids: CSARTGNGYTF. The CDR3 nucleotides are TGCAGCGCCCGGACAGGGAACGGCTACACCTTC.